A selection of T cell receptor beta chains follows, all from one sample in a study of cytomegalovirus exposure and HLA in healthy donors. Here immunoSEQ multiplex PCR was the method, and the copy in TCRdb shows in-frame clones only, minus some. The table shows about 270,000 clones, with 75% to 90% occurring only once. The sample was PBMCs. These receptors all stem from a man aged 40-50 years in good health and CMV-seropositive. The CDR3 runs from the conserved cysteine through the conserved F or W. Fields, in order: clone size, J gene, D gene, V gene, CDR3 protein, CDR3 DNA. D genes are given only for firm matches. Only part of the rows carry a size: once, few, many, or a class if the clone is expanded.

size: -; J: TRBJ1-2; D: -; V: TRBV27; CDR3: CASSPLLAANYGYTF; DNA: TGTGCCAGCAGCCCGTTACTAGCGGCTAACTATGGCTACACCTTC
size: -; J: TRBJ1-2; D: -; V: TRBV5-6; CDR3: CASSDTRYGYTF; DNA: TGTGCCAGCAGCGACACTCGCTATGGCTACACCTTC
size: -; J: TRBJ2-7; D: TRBD2; V: TRBV18; CDR3: CASSPPSSGYYEQYF; DNA: TGTGCCAGCTCACCACCGTCTAGCGGTTACTACGAGCAGTACTTC
size: few; J: TRBJ2-7; D: TRBD1; V: TRBV29-1; CDR3: CSARDRGLEQYF; DNA: TGCAGCGCAAGGGACAGGGGGCTCGAGCAGTACTTC
size: -; J: TRBJ2-7; D: -; V: TRBV29-1; CDR3: CSVAGINHYEQYF; DNA: TGCAGCGTCGCCGGGATCAACCACTACGAGCAGTACTTC
size: -; J: TRBJ2-3; D: TRBD1; V: TRBV27; CDR3: CASSPRQGAQVDTQYF; DNA: TGTGCCAGCAGTCCCCGACAGGGGGCGCAGGTAGATACGCAGTATTTT
size: -; J: TRBJ2-2; D: TRBD2; V: TRBV19; CDR3: CASSIDLGLAGAGELFF; DNA: TGTGCCAGTAGTATAGATCTTGGACTAGCGGGAGCCGGGGAGCTGTTTTTT
size: -; J: TRBJ2-7; D: -; V: TRBV29-1; CDR3: CSVDSGLPHEQYF; DNA: TGCAGCGTTGATTCAGGGCTCCCCCACGAGCAGTACTTC
size: -; J: TRBJ2-1; D: -; V: TRBV5-6; CDR3: CASSLANYNEQFF; DNA: TGTGCCAGCAGCTTGGCCAACTACAATGAGCAGTTCTTC
size: -; J: TRBJ1-6; D: -; V: TRBV5-6; CDR3: CASSLGGYNSPLHF; DNA: TGTGCCAGCAGTCTAGGGGGTTATAATTCACCCCTCCACTTT
size: -; J: TRBJ2-6; D: TRBD1; V: TRBV9; CDR3: CASSVGQGPLSGANVLTF; DNA: TGTGCCAGCAGCGTTGGACAGGGGCCTCTCTCTGGGGCCAACGTCCTGACTTTC
size: -; J: TRBJ1-4; D: TRBD1; V: TRBV6-5; CDR3: CASNRGQGEKLFF; DNA: TGTGCCAGTAACAGGGGCCAAGGGGAAAAACTGTTTTTT
size: -; J: TRBJ2-7; D: -; V: TRBV29-1; CDR3: CSVPGVAYEQYF; DNA: TGCAGCGTTCCAGGGGTCGCGTACGAGCAGTACTTC
size: -; J: TRBJ1-5; D: -; V: TRBV6-9; CDR3: CASSSRRRNQPQHF; DNA: TGTGCCAGCAGTTCCCGGCGGCGCAATCAGCCCCAGCATTTT
size: -; J: TRBJ2-7; D: TRBD1; V: TRBV9; CDR3: CASSPTNRGRHEQYF; DNA: TGTGCCAGCAGCCCGACCAACAGGGGGCGCCACGAGCAGTACTTC
size: -; J: TRBJ2-5; D: -; V: TRBV9; CDR3: CASSVEQQETQYF; DNA: TGTGCCAGCAGCGTGGAACAGCAAGAGACCCAGTACTTC
size: -; J: TRBJ1-1; D: -; V: TRBV6-5; CDR3: CASTLTNRLNTEAFF; DNA: TGTGCCAGCACCCTAACGAACCGGTTGAACACTGAAGCTTTCTTT
size: -; J: TRBJ2-1; D: TRBD1; V: TRBV19; CDR3: CASSAGTGRDEQFF; DNA: TGTGCCAGTAGTGCCGGGACAGGGAGAGATGAGCAGTTCTTC
size: -; J: TRBJ2-2; D: TRBD2; V: TRBV14; CDR3: CASSHWTSAPNTGELFF; DNA: TGTGCCAGCAGCCACTGGACTAGCGCCCCGAACACCGGGGAGCTGTTTTTT
size: -; J: TRBJ2-2; D: TRBD2; V: TRBV19; CDR3: CASSIGPSGGGTGELFF; DNA: TGTGCCAGTAGTATAGGGCCGAGCGGGGGCGGAACCGGGGAGCTGTTTTTT
size: -; J: TRBJ2-3; D: TRBD2; V: TRBV28; CDR3: CASSLYSGRGTDTQYF; DNA: TGTGCCAGCAGTTTGTACAGCGGGAGGGGCACAGATACGCAGTATTTT
size: -; J: TRBJ2-1; D: TRBD1; V: TRBV7-6; CDR3: CASSTPDRPYNEQFF; DNA: TGTGCCAGCAGCACCCCGGACAGGCCCTACAATGAGCAGTTCTTC
size: -; J: TRBJ2-1; D: TRBD2; V: TRBV10-2; CDR3: CASRRLAGNEQFF; DNA: TGCGCCAGCCGTCGACTAGCCGGGAATGAGCAGTTCTTC
size: once; J: TRBJ1-2; D: -; V: TRBV28; CDR3: CASRLSPPNYGYTF; DNA: TGTGCCAGCAGACTGTCACCCCCTAACTATGGCTACACCTTC
size: once; J: TRBJ2-7; D: TRBD2; V: TRBV10-1; CDR3: CASNGGGTSGRAYEQYF; DNA: TGCGCCAGCAATGGGGGGGGGACTAGCGGGAGAGCCTACGAGCAGTACTTC
size: -; J: TRBJ1-1; D: TRBD1; V: TRBV10-3; CDR3: CAIRRTGEKDTEASF; DNA: TGTGCCATCAGGCGGACAGGGGAAAAGGACACTGAAGCTTCCTTT
size: -; J: TRBJ2-2; D: -; V: TRBV5-5; CDR3: CASFLSGELFF; DNA: TGTGCCAGCTTCCTGAGCGGGGAGCTGTTTTTT
size: -; J: TRBJ2-1; D: TRBD2; V: TRBV5-1; CDR3: CASSLRGGSYNEQFF; DNA: TGCGCCAGCAGCTTGCGCGGGGGCTCCTACAATGAGCAGTTCTTC
size: -; J: TRBJ2-5; D: -; V: TRBV7-9; CDR3: CASSFGLVFDQYF; DNA: TGTGCCAGCAGCTTCGGACTTGTTTTTGACCAGTACTTC
size: few; J: TRBJ1-1; D: TRBD1; V: TRBV18; CDR3: CASSPTGPALTEAFF; DNA: TGTGCCAGCTCACCGACAGGGCCCGCGTTGACTGAAGCTTTCTTT
size: -; J: TRBJ2-7; D: TRBD1; V: TRBV28; CDR3: CASSLGTGKYF; DNA: TGTGCCAGCAGTTTAGGGACAGGGAAGTACTTC
size: -; J: TRBJ1-1; D: -; V: TRBV7-9; CDR3: CASSRRQIMNTEAFF; DNA: TGTGCCAGCAGCAGAAGACAGATAATGAACACTGAAGCTTTCTTT
size: -; J: TRBJ2-5; D: TRBD2; V: TRBV10-2; CDR3: CASSEWGASGRLTQYF; DNA: TGCGCCAGCAGTGAATGGGGGGCTAGCGGGCGGCTCACCCAGTACTTC
size: -; J: TRBJ2-1; D: TRBD2; V: TRBV19; CDR3: CASSIYPSGFPIGPTNEQFF; DNA: TGTGCCAGTAGTATATACCCTAGCGGGTTCCCCATCGGCCCAACCAATGAGCAGTTCTTC
size: -; J: TRBJ1-1; D: -; V: TRBV7-2; CDR3: CASSSGLTEAFF; DNA: TGTGCCAGCAGCTCCGGACTGACTGAAGCTTTCTTT
size: -; J: TRBJ2-2; D: -; V: TRBV7-9; CDR3: CASSPVNTGELFF; DNA: TGTGCCAGCAGCCCAGTGAACACCGGGGAGCTGTTTTTT
size: -; J: TRBJ1-2; D: -; V: TRBV7-9; CDR3: CASSLETGTNVRGYTF; DNA: TGTGCCAGCAGCTTAGAAACCGGGACAAATGTGAGGGGCTACACCTTC
size: -; J: TRBJ2-7; D: -; V: TRBV6-6; CDR3: CASSPGVPDYEQYF; DNA: TGTGCCAGCAGTCCAGGGGTTCCGGACTACGAGCAGTACTTC
size: few; J: TRBJ2-7; D: TRBD1; V: TRBV7-9; CDR3: CASSYREGGNEQYF; DNA: TGTGCCAGCAGCTACAGGGAAGGGGGCAACGAGCAGTACTTC
size: -; J: TRBJ2-2; D: -; V: TRBV7-2; CDR3: CASSLGSQGNTGELFF; DNA: TGTGCCAGCAGCTTAGGGTCCCAGGGTAACACCGGGGAGCTGTTTTTT
size: -; J: TRBJ2-1; D: -; V: TRBV18; CDR3: CASSKTGDEQFF; DNA: TGTGCCAGCTCCAAAACAGGTGACGAGCAGTTCTTC
size: -; J: TRBJ2-7; D: TRBD2; V: TRBV7-9; CDR3: CASSQRLAVSSYEQYF; DNA: TGTGCCAGCAGTCAGCGGCTAGCGGTGAGCTCCTACGAGCAGTACTTT
size: -; J: TRBJ2-7; D: TRBD1; V: TRBV6-5; CDR3: CASRGQGAYEQYF; DNA: TGTGCCAGCAGGGGACAGGGGGCGTACGAGCAGTACTTC
size: -; J: TRBJ2-1; D: -; V: TRBV29-1; CDR3: CSVVGLDSLVVNEQFF; DNA: TGCAGCGTTGTGGGGCTAGACAGTCTGGTAGTGAATGAGCAGTTCTTC
size: -; J: TRBJ1-2; D: TRBD1; V: TRBV27; CDR3: CASSLTGAGGYTF; DNA: TGTGCCAGCAGTTTAACAGGGGCAGGGGGCTACACCTTC
size: -; J: TRBJ2-7; D: TRBD1; V: TRBV27; CDR3: CASSLLGGTGGRTEQYF; DNA: TGTGCCAGCAGTTTATTAGGGGGGACAGGGGGCCGTACAGAGCAGTACTTC
size: few; J: TRBJ1-2; D: -; V: TRBV11-2; CDR3: CASSLVRTAIPNGYTF; DNA: TGTGCCAGCAGCTTAGTCCGGACAGCGATACCTAATGGCTACACCTTC
size: -; J: TRBJ2-3; D: TRBD2; V: TRBV30; CDR3: CAWSPGTSGSLDTQYF; DNA: TGTGCCTGGAGCCCCGGGACTAGCGGGAGTCTAGATACGCAGTATTTT
size: once; J: TRBJ2-3; D: TRBD2; V: TRBV19; CDR3: CASSKREGTDTQYF; DNA: TGTGCCAGTAGTAAGCGGGAGGGCACAGATACGCAGTATTTT
size: -; J: TRBJ2-3; D: -; V: TRBV27; CDR3: CASSLTVRGTDTQYF; DNA: TGTGCCAGCAGTTTGACAGTTAGAGGCACAGATACGCAGTATTTT
size: -; J: TRBJ2-1; D: -; V: TRBV19; CDR3: CASSRAGLVDEQFF; DNA: TGTGCCAGTAGTAGGGCGGGATTGGTGGATGAGCAGTTCTTC
size: -; J: TRBJ1-6; D: -; V: TRBV28; CDR3: CATRWRGNNSPLHF; DNA: TGTGCCACCCGTTGGAGGGGCAACAATTCACCCCTCCACTTT
size: -; J: TRBJ1-6; D: -; V: TRBV28; CDR3: CASSSPSPGYNSPLHF; DNA: TGTGCCAGCAGTTCGCCCTCCCCAGGGTATAATTCACCCCTCCACTTT
size: -; J: TRBJ2-1; D: TRBD2; V: TRBV6-4; CDR3: CASSPSGEYNEQFF; DNA: TGTGCCAGCAGTCCTAGCGGAGAATACAATGAGCAGTTCTTC
size: -; J: TRBJ2-7; D: -; V: TRBV28; CDR3: CASSFSWQGYEQYF; DNA: TGTGCCAGCAGTTTTAGTTGGCAGGGCTACGAGCAGTACTTC